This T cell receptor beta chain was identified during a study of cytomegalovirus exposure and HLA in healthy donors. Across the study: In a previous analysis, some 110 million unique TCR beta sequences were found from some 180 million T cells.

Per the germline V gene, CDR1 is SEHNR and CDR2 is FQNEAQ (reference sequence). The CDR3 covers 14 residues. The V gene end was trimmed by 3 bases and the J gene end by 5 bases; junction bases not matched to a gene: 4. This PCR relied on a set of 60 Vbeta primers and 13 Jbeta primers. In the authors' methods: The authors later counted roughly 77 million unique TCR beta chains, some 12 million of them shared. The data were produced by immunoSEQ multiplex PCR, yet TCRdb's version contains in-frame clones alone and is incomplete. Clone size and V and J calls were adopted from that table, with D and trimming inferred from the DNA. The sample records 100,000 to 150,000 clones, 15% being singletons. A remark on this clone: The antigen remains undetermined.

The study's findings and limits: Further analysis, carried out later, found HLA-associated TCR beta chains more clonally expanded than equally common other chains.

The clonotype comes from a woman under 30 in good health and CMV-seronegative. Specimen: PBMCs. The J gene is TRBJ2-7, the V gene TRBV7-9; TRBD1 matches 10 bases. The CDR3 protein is CASSFDRGHDEQYF. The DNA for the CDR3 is TGTGCCAGCAGCTTCGACAGGGGGCACGACGAGCAGTACTTC.